This T cell receptor (beta chain) was sequenced during a study of OX40 agonist ivuxolimab in advanced cancers. In the study overall: Patients were dosed with the agonistic anti-OX40 (CD134) antibody ivuxolimab. Age averaged approximately 60 years (range roughly 20 to 90), and 82.7% were male. Three individuals attained partial responses, comprising one hepatocellular carcinoma case and two cutaneous melanoma cases.

The sample holds a few counts of this clone. Per the germline V gene, CDR1 is SNHLY and CDR2 is FYNNEI. The trim removed 7 bases at V and 1 base at J, leaving 6 bases unmatched. The CDR3 runs to 14 residues. Profiling relied on immunoSEQ multiplex PCR, and the TCRdb table lists in-frame clones only, not all of them. The table includes about 73,000 clones, 80% to 90% detected once. The sequencing used CD4+ or CD8+ T cells sorted from blood, collected in a trial of the OX40 agonist ivuxolimab. This TCR derives from an adult with an advanced solid tumor such as melanoma, head and neck, liver or kidney cancer. This chain joins TRBV2 and TRBJ1-1; 7 bases map to TRBD1. CDR3 in amino acids: CASTLGQQNTEAFF. The CDR3 DNA reads as TGTGCCAGCACCCTGGGACAGCAGAACACTGAAGCTTTCTTT.